One and the same sample provided the 6 T cell receptor beta chains below, sequenced in a study of T cell changes during pregnancy in multiple sclerosis. Only in-frame clones appear in the TCRdb table, and some are missing; sequencing was by immunoSEQ multiplex PCR. The repertoire has fewer than 95,000 clones, roughly 90% of them found once; the top ten carry approximately 1.6%. Here the sequenced sample was peripheral blood, taken in the first trimester of pregnancy. Every receptor here comes from a female donor in good health, enrolled as a control in a pregnancy study.

In this sample, this clone turned up a few times. CDR3 region: CASSMGAGGTETQYF. Written as DNA, the CDR3 is TGTGCCAGTAGTATGGGAGCGGGAGGTACAGAGACCCAGTACTTC. The chain has TRBV19 and TRBJ2-5; 9 bases match TRBD2. Germline assignment: CDR1 LNHDA and CDR2 SQIVND (reference sequence). The CDR3 spans 15 residues. V was pared by 3 bases and J by 4 bases, with 6 bases of the junction left unmatched.

The chain carries TRBV11-1 and TRBJ2-1, with a tentative D call TRBD2 (5 bases). The V gene's germline CDR1 is SGHAT and CDR2 FQDESV (reference sequence). The CDR3 runs 17 residues. Trimming took off 5 bases at V and 7 bases at J, with 24 bases between the two ends. The CDR3 protein is CASSPRVGGSSWNEQFF. Written as DNA, the CDR3 is TGTGCCAGCAGCCCACGGGTAGGTGGGAGTAGTTGGAATGAGCAGTTCTTC. Combining the CDR3 with reference TRBV11-1 and TRBJ2-1 gives the whole variable domain EAEVAQSPRYKITEKSQAVAFWCDPISGHATLYWYRQILGQGPELLVQFQDESVVDDSQLPKDRFSAERLKGVDSTLKIQPAELGDSAMYLCASSPRVGGSSWNEQFFGPGTRLTVL.

This clone was seen a single time. V and J are TRBV5-4 and TRBJ1-1; tentatively, D is TRBD1 (6 bases). This CDR3 contains 14 residues. V was shortened by 2 bases and J by 1 base, with 9 bases between the two germline ends. CDR1 SGHNT and CDR2 YYREEE come from the germline V gene (reference sequence). In DNA form, the CDR3 reads TGTGCCAGCAGCTTAACGACAGGGAACACTGAAGCTTTCTTT. This codes for CASSLTTGNTEAFF.

The chain links TRBV6-6 to TRBJ2-5; 7 bases fit TRBD2. V was pared by 5 bases and J by 8 bases, with 2 bases of the junction left unmatched. CDR3 length: 11 amino acids. Looked up from germline, CDR1 is MNHNY and CDR2 is SVGAGI (reference sequence). In nucleotides, the CDR3 is TGTGCCAGCAGTCAGGGACTAACCCAGTACTTC. Translated: CASSQGLTQYF.

The chain has TRBV27 and TRBJ2-7; possibly TRBD2 for D (5 bases). The CDR3 consists of 16 residues. The V gene's germline CDR1 is MNHEY and CDR2 SMNVEV (reference sequence). V lost 2 bases to trimming and J lost 2 bases, with 16 bases between them. CDR3 coding DNA: TGTGCCAGCAGTTTACAAGGTCGGGGAAAAGCCTACGAGCAGTACTTC. It specifies CASSLQGRGKAYEQYF.

This chain links TRBV27 with TRBJ2-7; the match to TRBD2 covers 7 bases. CDR1 is MNHEY and CDR2 is SMNVEV in the germline V gene (reference sequence). This CDR3 has 15 amino acids. Trimming cost V 1 base and J 2 bases; bases outside gene matches: 5. CDR3 residues: CASSLYGGGTYEQYF. The CDR3 DNA sequence: TGTGCCAGCAGTTTATATGGGGGGGGGACCTACGAGCAGTACTTC.